Described below is a single T cell receptor beta chain sequence and its context. The antigen remains unidentified. The naive CD8 fraction comprised CD45RO-negative cells positively selected for CCR7 and excluded terminally differentiated effector memory CD45RA+ cells. Healthy HIV-negative adults with no recent acute infections or vaccinations were recruited as donors. Among the donors, all were Caucasian adults who lived in Nashville, Tennessee. Using immunoSEQ multiplex PCR, the repertoire was profiled, and TCRdb retains in-frame clones only, with some absent. This table holds more than 2 million clones, roughly 93% found once. CDR1 MDHEN and CDR2 SYDVKM come from the germline V gene. The CDR3 runs to 15 residues. V lost 6 bases to trimming and J lost 3 bases, with 15 bases between them. These data belong to a study of shared clonotypes between healthy human individuals. Study observations and caveats: Unshared clonotypes carried lower generation probabilities than those common to all four donors. Specimens sampled were limited to blood, with tissue repertoires likely differing.

This receptor was taken from a man aged 18 to 30 in good health. Some clones in this sample may be carry-over from other donors' samples. The source material was naive CD8+ T cells from PBMCs. The rearrangement joins TRBV28 to TRBJ2-1; tentatively, D is TRBD1 (6 bases). The CDR3 sequence: CASSLIQGLYNEQFF. The CDR3 nucleotides read TGTGCCAGCAGCCTAATACAGGGCCTCTACAATGAGCAGTTCTTC.